This T cell receptor beta chain was sequenced in a study of glioma-infiltrating T cells. This clonotype was observed at least ten times. As yet, its antigen is unknown. TCR alpha and beta CDR3 regions were amplified from RNA using iRepertoire nested multiplex PCR. TCRdb recomputed calls from the multiplex PCR reads with MiXCR, one row per CDR3 protein. This repertoire shows over 100,000 distinct CDR3 sequences, around a quarter found once; its top ten account for 35%. Findings and limits, study-wide: Tissue-blood divergence was below expectation in non-neoplastic patients, above in gliomas.

V was cut by 3 bases and J by 2 bases, with 14 bases left in between. From germline, CDR1 is MGHRA and CDR2 YSYEKL. The CDR3 totals 16 residues. Sequencing input: glioma tissue, nonneoplastic brain tissue, or PBMCs (not recorded which). This chain joins TRBV4-1 and TRBJ1-3, with a possible D match to TRBD1 (5 bases). The origin of this receptor is a human donor with low-grade glioma or glioblastoma, undergoing nonglioma brain surgery, or in good health (not recorded which). DNA for the CDR3: TGCGCCAGCAGCCATCCCTTAGGACAAACTGGAAACACCATATATTTT. Translation gives CASSHPLGQTGNTIYF.